This record concerns one T cell receptor beta chain sequence. This clone was seen once. Its target antigen remains unknown. No much larger clone exists at a distance of one base, and base qualities are not known. The sample's time point label, decoded: about 28 days (+/-7) after the second vaccine dose. In light of the paper, this sample's treatment or condition label describes: meningococcal conjugate vaccine given as trial control. Vaccinee samples came from UK trials COV001 and COV002, including a single-blind randomized controlled phase 2/3 trial of AZD1222 (ChAdOx1 nCoV-19) in healthy adults. Trial participant PBMC samples were collected at day 0 and day 28 after the second dose for TCRbeta chain sequencing. The CDR3 regions of human TCRbeta chains were analyzed by immunosequencing. The published analysis was carried out like this. Repertoire TCRs were matched against a reference library of SARS-CoV-2-specific TCRs generated with the MIRA antigen-specificity platform. Breadth was defined as the fraction of unique TCRs that were SARS-CoV-2-associated. Depth was defined as the fraction of total T cells that were SARS-CoV-2-associated. Using the MIRA data, each spike-specific TCR was assigned both to the spike region to which the TCR was reactive and to a CD4 or CD8 class. Log10-transformed breadth and depth values were compared by one-way ANOVA with Sidak's multiple comparisons tests. The source is immuneACCESS, and TCRdb retained only in-frame sequences with V and J called. Part of the clones is not carried over; for the studies checked, unresolved V genes explain less than half of this, and the remainder is unexplained. That table supplies the V and J calls and clone size; D and trimming were determined from the DNA. Across this sample there are approximately 140,000 clones, with roughly 89% seen only once. The ten largest clones represent roughly 7.5% of the sample.

These data are taken from a study of T cell responses to AZD1222 COVID-19 vaccine (dated by TCRdb to the early 2020s). About the investigation overall: A total of just over 230 trial participants underwent TCR sequencing, of whom some 210 received two doses of AZD1222 and 26 received two doses of the MenACWY control vaccine. Trial participants were enrolled into age subgroups of 18-55, 56-69 and 70-plus years, which contained approximately 150, 28 and 58 TCR-sequenced participants, respectively.

General findings and caveats noted by the study authors: The 56-69-year group was small, and its depth increase did not reach significance, likely because of low power. Participants were mostly white British, with more females than males. The authors suggested clonal diversity may have been underestimated. Nearly half of unique spike-specific TCRs reportedly recognized epitopes outside regions mutated in the B.1.351 and B.1.1.7 variants. After two AZD1222 doses, spike-specific TCR breadth and depth were significantly higher than at day 0 and than in MenACWY recipients. The vaccine-associated CD4 TCRs covered the entire spike protein, and the dominant responses fell in regions 160-218 and 743-854. Only six AZD1222 recipients were SARS-CoV-2 seropositive at baseline, limiting conclusions about previously exposed vaccinees. Because no day 14 peak-response samples were available, repertoires were characterized only after the peak T cell response.

At the junction V is shortened by 1 base and J by 6 bases; bases outside the gene matches: 11. The CDR3 holds 18 amino acids from the cysteine to the phenylalanine. Only the CDR3 DNA stays, 54 bases, in frame from base 1. CDR1 and CDR2 were assigned from the germline V gene as SGHTA and FQGNSA. The receptor was derived from an adult who received the MenACWY meningococcal vaccine as a control. The specimen was peripheral blood, collected 28 days after the second dose of the MenACWY control vaccine. The chain links TRBV7-2 with TRBJ2-1; 11 of the junction bases match TRBD2. Here is the DNA: TGTGCCAGCAGCTTAGTTGGGGATAGCGGGAGGGCGCGCAATGAGCAGTTCTTC. Its translation reads: CASSLVGDSGRARNEQFF.